These 25 T cell receptor beta chains share one sample of origin, sequenced in a study of blood T cell repertoires in COVID-19. The data were produced by immunoSEQ multiplex PCR, yet TCRdb's version contains in-frame clones alone and is incomplete. The sample yields just under 35,000 clones, approximately 90% seen once. The sequencing input was peripheral blood. These receptors were taken from a man between 60 and 75 years old with active or convalescent COVID-19.

J is TRBJ2-5 and V is TRBV25-1; 9 bases fit TRBD2. This CDR3 has 15 residues. Per the germline V gene, CDR1 is MGHDK and CDR2 is SYGVNS. Trimming took 4 bases from V and 1 from J; bases not matched to a gene: 4. This chain's CDR3 is CASSVAGALQETQYF. In DNA, the CDR3 is TGTGCCAGCAGTGTAGCGGGGGCCCTCCAAGAGACCCAGTACTTC.

The J gene is TRBJ1-2, the V gene TRBV28; D gene ambiguous. This CDR3 is 16 amino acids long. CDR1 is MDHEN, CDR2 SYDVKM, per germline. Deletions cut 5 bases from V and 1 base from J, with 17 bases between. CDR3 coding DNA: TGTGCCAGCAGTGTCCCCTGGGAGACCCTTAACTATGGCTACACCTTC. Protein sequence: CASSVPWETLNYGYTF.

The chain uses TRBV6-2 or TRBV6-3 and TRBJ2-2, with D unclear. The length of the CDR3 is 17 residues. V lost 0 bases to trimming and J lost 4 bases, with 15 bases between them. Germline-derived CDR1 and CDR2 are MNHEY and SVGEGT. CDR3 sequence: CASSYSYPDTATGELFF. Here the CDR3 DNA reads TGTGCCAGCAGTTACTCTTATCCTGATACAGCCACCGGGGAGCTGTTTTTT.

This rearrangement joins TRBV5-4 to TRBJ1-2, with 7 nucleotides matching TRBD1. The junction had 5 bases not matched to a gene; V was cut back by 4 bases and J by 5 bases. The CDR3 consists of 13 residues. CDR1 and CDR2 (germline): SGHNT, YYREEE (reference sequence). This chain's CDR3 is CASSQGQRYGYTF. CDR3 DNA sequence: TGTGCCAGCAGCCAGGGACAGAGATATGGCTACACCTTC.

The chain couples TRBV5-1 to TRBJ1-3, with 8 bases matching TRBD1. The CDR3 consists of 15 residues. Trimming removed 5 bases from V and 4 bases from J; junction bases left unmatched: 8. Germline loops: CDR1 SGHRS, CDR2 YFSETQ. The CDR3 DNA follows: TGCGCCAGCAGTCTCTCGACAGGGGCCGGAAACACCATATATTTT. Translation: CASSLSTGAGNTIYF.

The chain joins TRBV7-6 to TRBJ2-7; TRBD1 is a possible D gene (7 bases). This CDR3 is 15 amino acids long. Germline CDR1 and CDR2: SGHVS and FNYEAQ. The V end was cut by 4 bases, the J end by 0 bases, with 13 bases between. CDR3 sequence reads: CASSWGDSGSYEQYF. CDR3 bases: TGTGCCAGCAGCTGGGGGGACAGTGGCTCCTACGAGCAGTACTTC.

The table lists this clone with a count of one. The rearrangement uses TRBV11-2 and TRBJ1-1; TRBD1 is a possible D gene (5 bases). Trimming left V 6 bases short and J 5 bases short, with 13 bases between. Germline V lookup: CDR1 SGHAT, CDR2 FQNNGV. CDR3 length: 13 residues. DNA for the CDR3: TGTGCCAGCAGGGGGTTGCAGGGAACTGAAGCTTTCTTT. This translates into CASRGLQGTEAFF.

The V and J genes are TRBV5-4 and TRBJ1-1, with 7 bases lining up with TRBD1. The CDR3 contains 14 residues. The V gene's germline CDR1 is SGHNT and CDR2 YYREEE (reference sequence). The V segment lost 4 bases and the J segment 4 bases; nucleotides outside the gene matches: 7. For the CDR3, the DNA is TGTGCCAGCAGCATGGACAGGCCGAGCACTGAAGCTTTCTTT. It yields the protein CASSMDRPSTEAFF.

The chain is built from TRBV7-3 and TRBJ2-7; the D gene is possibly TRBD2 (5 bases). The germline gives CDR1 SGHTA, CDR2 FQGTGA. Trimming removed 5 bases at V and 4 bases at J, with 18 bases between. The CDR3 loop spans 15 amino acids. The CDR3 loop reads CASSPQSGAWYEQYF. The CDR3 bases are TGTGCCAGCAGCCCCCAGAGCGGAGCCTGGTACGAGCAGTACTTC. Looking up the rest from reference TRBV7-3 and TRBJ2-7 gives the full variable domain: GAGVSQTPSNKVTEKGKYVELRCDPISGHTALYWYRQSLGQGPEFLIYFQGTGAADDSGLPNDRFFAVRPEGSVSTLKIQRTERGDSAVYLCASSPQSGAWYEQYFGPGTRLTVT.

The chain couples TRBV7-2 to TRBJ1-2; 8 bases line up with TRBD1. V gave up 2 bases and J gave up 8 bases; unmatched junction bases: 13. Germline loops: CDR1 SGHTA, CDR2 FQGNSA. The CDR3 spans 16 residues. CDR3 nucleotide sequence: TGTGCCAGCAGCTTAAGGCCCCCTCAGGGGGCGGTGGGCTACACCTTC. Protein sequence: CASSLRPPQGAVGYTF.

J is TRBJ1-2 and V is TRBV7-3; 8 nucleotides agree with TRBD1. CDR1 SGHTA and CDR2 FQGTGA come from the germline V gene. Losses at the gene ends were 4 bases for V and 8 bases for J; bases not matched to a gene: 6. This CDR3 is built from 13 residues. CDR3 sequence reads: CASSSRTGHGYTF. DNA of the CDR3: TGTGCCAGCAGCTCGAGGACAGGGCACGGCTACACCTTC. The entire variable domain, with the rest obtained from reference TRBV7-3 and TRBJ1-2, is as follows: GAGVSQTPSNKVTEKGKYVELRCDPISGHTALYWYRQSLGQGPEFLIYFQGTGAADDSGLPNDRFFAVRPEGSVSTLKIQRTERGDSAVYLCASSSRTGHGYTFGSGTRLTVV.

This clone was found once. The CDR3 region is CATSDSRLAGPGGNEQFF. As DNA, the CDR3 is TGTGCCACCAGTGATTCCCGACTAGCGGGGCCGGGCGGTAATGAGCAGTTCTTC. The V and J genes are TRBV24-1 and TRBJ2-1; 11 nucleotides line up with TRBD2. V gave up 2 bases and J gave up 7 bases; unmatched junction bases: 12. The CDR3 covers 18 residues. Germline lookup yields CDR1 KGHDR and CDR2 SFDVKD.

V gene TRBV11-3 combines with J gene TRBJ2-1, with 13 bases lining up with TRBD2. Germline CDR1 is SGHNT and CDR2 is YENEEA. Trimming cost V 5 bases and J 5 bases; bases outside gene matches: 6. The CDR3 is made up of 16 amino acids. This CDR3 reads CASSPRGLAGDNEQFF. The CDR3, as DNA: TGTGCCAGCAGCCCTCGCGGACTAGCGGGAGACAATGAGCAGTTCTTC.

The chain carries TRBV15 and TRBJ2-7; no firm D call. V was trimmed by 1 base and J by 7 bases, leaving 8 bases between them. Germline V gene sequence: CDR1 LNHNV, CDR2 YYDKDF (reference sequence). The CDR3 has 12 residues. Here the CDR3 DNA reads TGTGCCACCAGCAGAGCAGTCGGGGAGCAGTACTTC. Protein product: CATSRAVGEQYF.

The gene calls are TRBV7-2 and TRBJ2-7; 10 nucleotides align to TRBD1. The CDR3 is 15 amino acids. The V segment lost 3 bases and the J segment 4 bases; nucleotides outside the gene matches: 6. Per germline, CDR1 SGHTA and CDR2 FQGNSA. CDR3 in DNA: TGTGCCAGCAGCTTTGCCGGGACAGGGGATTACGAGCAGTACTTC. Translating it yields CASSFAGTGDYEQYF.

The chain carries TRBV19 and TRBJ2-2, with 11 bases aligning to TRBD2. V shed 6 bases and J 4 bases; nucleotides not matched to a gene: 7. The germline CDR1 and CDR2 sequences are LNHDA and SQIVND (reference sequence). The CDR3 runs to 16 residues. The CDR3 nucleotides read TGTGCCAGTAGCCATGCTCTAGCGGGAGGCACCGGGGAGCTGTTTTTT. Encoded protein: CASSHALAGGTGELFF.

The rearrangement uses TRBV6-5 and TRBJ2-3; D possibly corresponds to TRBD2 (5 bases). Germline V gene lookup returns CDR1 MNHEY and CDR2 SVGAGI. With 7 bases removed from V and 7 bases from J, the gap between germline ends came to 18 bases. There are 14 residues in the CDR3. The CDR3 DNA reads TGTGCCAGCACGGGGAAAGACGGCTCGCATACGCAGTATTTT. It codes for CASTGKDGSHTQYF.

CDR3 in DNA: TGTGCCAGCAGTCGACAGATTAGGAACACTGAAGCTTTCTTT. Translation: CASSRQIRNTEAFF. The chain links TRBV2 to TRBJ1-1, with D maybe TRBD1 (5 bases). V was trimmed by 5 bases and J by 1 base, leaving 11 bases between them. This CDR3 is built from 14 residues. Germline CDR1 reads SNHLY; CDR2 reads FYNNEI. The full variable domain, rest sourced from reference TRBV2 and TRBJ1-1, is EPEVTQTPSHQVTQMGQEVILRCVPISNHLYFYWYRQILGQKVEFLVSFYNNEISEKSEIFDDQFSVERPDGSNFTLKIRSTKLEDSAMYFCASSRQIRNTEAFFGQGTRLTVV.

V and J are TRBV6-5 and TRBJ2-5; the D gene is possibly TRBD1 (6 bases). This CDR3 spans 15 amino acids. Germline CDR1 is MNHEY and CDR2 is SVGAGI. The V and J ends lost 6 bases and 5 bases respectively, with 19 bases between them. This chain's CDR3 is CASSQRGYDEETQYF. The CDR3 nucleotides read TGTGCCAGCAGCCAGAGGGGGTACGATGAGGAGACCCAGTACTTC.

A few counts support this clone. The rearrangement uses TRBV11-2 and TRBJ2-5; 8 positions match TRBD2. In germline, CDR1 is SGHAT, CDR2 FQNNGV. Unmatched junction bases numbered 10, after V lost 2 bases and J lost 5 bases. The length of the CDR3 is 16 residues. The CDR3 sequence: CASSLPYGGARETQYF. Written as DNA, the CDR3 is TGTGCCAGCAGCTTACCGTACGGGGGGGCCCGGGAGACCCAGTACTTC.

The genes are TRBV5-1 and TRBJ2-1, with a tentative D call TRBD2 (5 bases). With 0 bases removed from V and 6 bases from J, the gap between germline ends came to 7 bases. Germline V CDR1 and CDR2: SGHRS, YFSETQ. This CDR3 region has 13 residues. The CDR3 nucleotides are TGCGCCAGCAGCTTGGTAGCGTCCAATGAGCAGTTCTTC. Its protein product is CASSLVASNEQFF.

This rearrangement joins TRBV5-1 to TRBJ2-7; the D is unclear. Germline V CDR1 and CDR2: SGHRS, YFSETQ. V was pared by 1 base and J by 0 bases, with 8 bases between. The CDR3 covers 14 residues. CDR3 coding DNA: TGCGCCAGCAGCTTGTACGGAGACTCCTACGAGCAGTACTTC. Amino acid sequence: CASSLYGDSYEQYF.

This chain links TRBV5-1 with TRBJ2-7, with 11 bases fitting TRBD1. CDR1 is SGHRS, CDR2 YFSETQ, per germline. The ends lost 4 bases at V and 6 bases at J; junction bases unmatched: 6. The CDR3 sequence is 14 residues long. CDR3 protein: CASSPRTGGAEQYF. The DNA of the CDR3 is TGCGCCAGCAGCCCCCGGACAGGGGGCGCCGAGCAGTACTTC.

The V call is TRBV5-1, the J call TRBJ1-2; 7 nucleotides match TRBD1. V lost 4 bases to trimming and J lost 7 bases; unmatched junction nucleotides: 4. The V gene's germline CDR1 is SGHRS and CDR2 YFSETQ. CDR3 length: 12 amino acids. The CDR3 protein is CASSAGGFGYTF. The CDR3 nucleotides read TGCGCCAGCAGCGCAGGGGGTTTTGGCTACACCTTC.

The rearrangement joins TRBV20-1 to TRBJ1-6, with unresolved D. Trimming took 5 bases from V and 9 from J, leaving 8 bases between them. The CDR3 sequence is 11 residues long. CDR1 and CDR2 from the germline V gene are DFQATT and SNEGSKA (reference sequence). The CDR3: CSAGLGSPLHF. The CDR3 nucleotides are TGCAGTGCTGGACTCGGTTCACCCCTCCACTTT.